The present entry profiles one T cell receptor (beta chain) with its context. This sample is part of a study of control samples from healthy donors and cancer patients. V shed 0 bases and J shed 5 bases, with 9 bases lying between them. The CDR3 contains 14 residues. The V gene's germline CDR1 is SGHRS and CDR2 YFSETQ. The assay was immunoSEQ multiplex PCR, and TCRdb's table has in-frame clones only and misses some. The table lists just over 50,000 clones, around nine tenths of them singletons. The sequencing sample was made of PBMCs. V usage is TRBV5-1 and J usage is TRBJ2-1, with unresolved D. The origin of this receptor is a man in his fifties with head and neck cancer. CDR3 coding DNA: TGCGCCAGCAGCTTGGTTTCAGGAGACAATGAGCAGTTCTTC. This encodes CASSLVSGDNEQFF.